Shown below are 18 T cell receptor beta chains from a single sample sequenced in a study of regulatory T cells in long-lasting Graves disease. CDR3 regions were amplified by Arm-PCR using iRepertoire HTBI primers to build TCR beta libraries. TCRdb re-derived calls from the multiplex PCR reads in MiXCR, one entry per CDR3 protein. The data hold hundreds of thousands of distinct CDR3 sequences, with about 15% observed a single time. Time point noted: newly diagnosed GD, antithyroid drugs for less than 3 months. PBMCs provided the RNA from which the TCR library was made. The same sample was also studied in work on T cells in Graves' hyperthyroidism and ophthalmopathy.

This specimen was peripheral blood mononuclear cells (PBMCs), taken at new diagnosis, from a patient treated with antithyroid drugs. These receptors were collected from a woman in her twenties or thirties with Graves disease.

This clonotype was seen only a few times. The chain recombines TRBV7-2 with TRBJ2-5; the D is unclear. This CDR3 comprises 14 residues. CDR1 is SGHTA, CDR2 FQGNSA, per germline. Between the trimmed V and J ends, which lost 1 base and 4 bases, there was a span of 10 bases. CDR3 coding DNA: TGTGCCAGCAGCTTAGTGGGAAGTCCAGAGACCCAGTACTTC. Translated, it gives CASSLVGSPETQYF.

The V and J genes are TRBV24-1 and TRBJ1-5; maybe TRBD1 (6 bases). The CDR3 loop spans 14 amino acids. Germline CDR1 reads KGHDR; CDR2 reads SFDVKD. V shed 4 bases and J shed 4 bases, with 10 bases lying between them. This chain's CDR3 is CATSDVQGNQPQHF. Written as DNA, the CDR3 is TGTGCCACCAGTGACGTTCAGGGGAATCAGCCCCAGCATTTT.

This clonotype appeared many times. This rearrangement joins TRBV4-1 to TRBJ2-3; TRBD1 is a possible D gene (5 bases). V lost 1 base and J 5 bases, leaving 7 bases between the germline ends. CDR1 and CDR2 from the germline V gene are MGHRA and YSYEKL. This CDR3 has 13 amino acids. For the CDR3, the DNA is TGCGCCAGCAGCCAAGGGGGCGGAGATACGCAGTATTTT. This encodes CASSQGGGDTQYF.

This chain connects TRBV29-1 to TRBJ2-1; possibly TRBD1 or TRBD2 for D (7 bases each). Germline CDR1 is SQVTM and CDR2 is ANQGSEA. Between the trimmed V and J ends, which lost 1 base and 2 bases, there was a span of 15 bases. The length of the CDR3 is 16 residues. CDR3 protein: CSVEGQGGRAYNEQFF. In DNA, the CDR3 is TGCAGCGTTGAAGGACAGGGCGGGAGAGCCTACAATGAGCAGTTCTTC.

The chain joins TRBV19 to TRBJ2-6; 8 bases match TRBD1. Trimming took 4 bases from V and 4 from J; bases not matched to a gene: 18. The CDR3 has 20 residues. Germline V gives CDR1 LNHDA, CDR2 SQIVND (reference sequence). The CDR3 sequence is CASSNRFVGDRDRGANVLTF. CDR3 nucleotide sequence: TGTGCCAGTAGTAATCGGTTCGTCGGAGACCGGGACAGGGGGGCCAACGTCCTGACTTTC.

Many counts were recorded for this clonotype. In DNA form, the CDR3 reads TGTGCCAGCAGCTTAGCTGGGGGGCCCACTGAAGCTTTCTTT. Amino acid sequence: CASSLAGGPTEAFF. The gene calls are TRBV7-2 and TRBJ1-1, with a possible D match to TRBD1 (6 bases). This CDR3 is 14 amino acids long. V shed 0 bases and J shed 4 bases, with 9 bases lying between them. CDR1 and CDR2 from the germline V gene are SGHTA and FQGNSA.

This clonotype was counted many times. The gene calls are TRBV10-3 and TRBJ2-5, with D unresolved. CDR3 size: 14 residues. V dropped 2 bases and J dropped 0 bases, with 7 bases sitting between them. Germline CDR1 reads ENHRY; CDR2 reads SYGVKD. CDR3 in amino acids: CAISEPPNQETQYF. Written as DNA, the CDR3 is TGTGCCATCAGTGAGCCACCTAACCAAGAGACCCAGTACTTC.

The rearrangement uses TRBV9 and TRBJ1-5, with D perhaps matching TRBD1 (6 bases). V gave up 4 bases and J gave up 0 bases, with 14 bases separating them. Germline V CDR1 and CDR2: SGDLS, YYNGEE. This CDR3 contains 16 residues. The CDR3, as DNA: TGTGCCAGCAGCCCAGGGGAACCATATAGCAATCAGCCCCAGCATTTT. Translating gives CASSPGEPYSNQPQHF. Complete variable domain (other parts from reference TRBV9 and TRBJ1-5): DSGVTQTPKHLITATGQRVTLRCSPRSGDLSVYWYQQSLDQGLQFLIQYYNGEERAKGNILERFSAQQFPDLHSELNLSSLELGDSALYFCASSPGEPYSNQPQHFGDGTRLSIL.

Ten or more counts support this clonotype. This chain uses TRBV28 with TRBJ1-3, with D possibly TRBD1 on 5 matching bases. V lost 8 bases to trimming and J lost 0 bases, with 14 bases between them. This CDR3 has 15 residues. Germline CDR1 and CDR2: MDHEN and SYDVKM. The CDR3 reads CASCLTGVSGNTIYF. In DNA, the CDR3 is TGTGCCAGCTGCCTCACAGGCGTCTCTGGAAACACCATATATTTT.

The chain combines TRBV10-3 with TRBJ2-7; either TRBD1 or TRBD2 may supply D (6 bases each). CDR1 is ENHRY, CDR2 SYGVKD, per germline. V was shortened by 10 bases and J by 3 bases, with 16 bases between the two germline ends. The CDR3 runs 13 residues. The CDR3 DNA reads as TGTGCCACCAGGGGACTTGACCTCTACGAGCAGTACTTC. It translates to CATRGLDLYEQYF.

This clonotype was seen more than once but under ten times. The chain couples TRBV20-1 to TRBJ1-5, with D tentatively TRBD1 (6 bases). This CDR3 contains 16 residues. Per germline, CDR1 DFQATT and CDR2 SNEGSKA (reference sequence). The germline V and J ends were trimmed by 3 bases and 0 bases, with 15 bases remaining between them. The CDR3 reads CSASGWTDYSNQPQHF. Here the CDR3 DNA reads TGCAGTGCTAGTGGGTGGACAGATTATAGCAATCAGCCCCAGCATTTT.

This clonotype was seen many times. The chain joins TRBV30 to TRBJ2-2; 8 nucleotides line up with TRBD2. There are 16 residues in the CDR3. With V trimmed by 1 base and J by 1 base, 5 bases remained unmatched. In germline, CDR1 is GTSNPN, CDR2 SVGIG (reference sequence). The CDR3 region has the DNA TGTGCCTGGAGTGGTGTACGGGAGGGGAACACCGGGGAGCTGTTTTTT. Residues: CAWSGVREGNTGELFF.

This sequence joins TRBV7-9 and TRBJ2-7; D may be TRBD2 (5 bases). The germline V gene has CDR1 SEHNR and CDR2 FQNEAQ (reference sequence). Trimming left V 0 bases short and J 4 bases short, with 16 bases between. This CDR3 has 16 residues. CDR3 sequence (DNA): TGTGCCAGCAGCTTAGCCATTGTGCAGGAGGAGTACGAGCAGTACTTC. It translates to CASSLAIVQEEYEQYF.

V is TRBV9 and J is TRBJ2-4, with D possibly being TRBD1 (8 bases). Germline CDR1 SGDLS, CDR2 YYNGEE. CDR3 length: 16 residues. V lost 7 bases and J lost 9, with 26 bases in between. The CDR3 bases are TGTGCCAGCGCAGCCTCTGCCTCGACAGGGGAGGGCATTCAGTACTTC. Protein: CASAASASTGEGIQYF.

J is TRBJ2-1 and V is TRBV12-3 or TRBV12-4; TRBD1 agrees at 7 bases. This CDR3 contains 16 residues. V gave up 6 bases and J gave up 0 bases; unmatched junction bases: 8. In DNA form, the CDR3 reads TGTGCCAGCAGGCCCAGGTGGGACAGCTCCTACAATGAGCAGTTCTTC. It translates to CASRPRWDSSYNEQFF.

This clonotype showed up many times. The CDR3 nucleotides read TGTGCCAGCAGTTCCAGGGGGACGGATTCACCCCTCCACTTT. Amino acids: CASSSRGTDSPLHF. This chain uses TRBV6-9 with TRBJ1-6; 7 nucleotides line up with TRBD1. The V and J ends lost 4 bases and 8 bases, in that order; junction bases with no gene match: 5. Germline-derived CDR1 and CDR2 are MNHGY and SVAAGI. This CDR3 comprises 14 residues.

As for this clonotype: A far larger clone is a single base away, which makes a read error likely. The rearrangement uses TRBV7-8 and TRBJ2-7; D remains ambiguous. V was pared by 8 bases and J by 4 bases, with 12 bases between. Germline V gives CDR1 SGHVS, CDR2 FQNEAQ. CDR3 length equals 12 residues. Here the CDR3 reads CASPPWGYEQYF. Here the CDR3 DNA reads TGTGCCAGCCCACCCTGGGGATACGAGCAGTACTTC. Looking up the rest from reference TRBV7-8 and TRBJ2-7 gives the full variable domain: GAGVSQSPRYKVAKRGQDVALRCDPISGHVSLFWYQQALGQGPEFLTYFQNEAQLDKSGLPSDRFFAERPEGSVSTLKIQRTQQEDSAVYLCASPPWGYEQYFGPGTRLTVT.

This clonotype has more than one count but fewer than ten. CDR3 protein: CASSYTSGSNEQFF. In DNA form, the CDR3 reads TGTGCCAGCAGCTATACTAGCGGGAGCAATGAGCAGTTCTTC. The chain employs TRBV11-2 and TRBJ2-1; 11 nucleotides match TRBD2. Trimming took 4 bases from V and 6 from J; bases not matched to a gene: 2. This CDR3 is 14 amino acids long. Germline CDR1 SGHAT, CDR2 FQNNGV. Variable domain in full (rest from reference TRBV11-2 and TRBJ2-1): EAGVAQSPRYKIIEKRQSVAFWCNPISGHATLYWYQQILGQGPKLLIQFQNNGVVDDSQLPKDRFSAERLKGVDSTLKIQPAKLEDSAVYLCASSYTSGSNEQFFGPGTRLTVL.